The next 15 T cell receptor beta chains were all read from a single sample in a study of CD8+CD57+ T cells in acquired aplastic anemia. Both TCR beta VDJ combination and CDR3 sequence profiling were carried out. Genomic DNA was the template for this profiling. TCRdb fed the reads into MiXCR, producing one record per CDR3 protein. The repertoire includes some 280,000 distinct CDR3 sequences, roughly 50% of them detected once, and around 8% sits in the top ten. The specimen sequenced was sorted CD4+, CD8+, or CD8+CD57+ T cells (not recorded which) from PBMCs. Source of these receptors: a human donor with severe aplastic anemia or a healthy control (not recorded which).

V and J are TRBV7-9 and TRBJ2-1, with 10 bases identical to TRBD2. The CDR3 is 14 amino acids. Germline assignment: CDR1 SEHNR and CDR2 FQNEAQ (reference sequence). J lost 9 bases, V lost 1 base, and 3 bases had no gene match. CDR3 protein: CASSLGLAGGEQFF. In nucleotides, the CDR3 is TGTGCCAGCAGCTTAGGACTAGCGGGCGGTGAGCAGTTCTTC.

This clonotype was seen ten or more times. The rearrangement uses TRBV12-3 or TRBV12-4 and TRBJ1-1; TRBD1 might be the D (6 bases). V lost 6 bases, J lost 2 bases, and 13 bases lay in between. This CDR3 has 14 amino acids. As DNA, the CDR3 is TGTGCCAGCAGCCCTCGACAGGTAAACACTGAAGCTTTCTTT. It specifies CASSPRQVNTEAFF.

This clonotype was detected ten times or more. V and J are TRBV5-1 and TRBJ1-1; D is ambiguous. V gave up 1 base and J gave up 0 bases, with 7 bases separating them. The CDR3 length is 14 residues. Germline V gene sequence: CDR1 SGHRS, CDR2 YFSETQ. For the CDR3, the DNA is TGCGCCAGCAGCTTGTCGGTCATGAACACTGAAGCTTTCTTT. It translates to CASSLSVMNTEAFF.

This clonotype was detected many times. V and J are TRBV7-8 and TRBJ2-7; 12 nucleotides match TRBD1. This CDR3 comprises 19 residues. Germline V gives CDR1 SGHVS, CDR2 FQNEAQ. V gave up 5 bases and J gave up 1 base; unmatched junction bases: 15. This CDR3 reads CASSPAGTGGRRVSYEQYF. Written as DNA, the CDR3 is TGTGCCAGCAGCCCAGCCGGGACAGGGGGCCGGAGGGTGTCCTACGAGCAGTACTTC. Complete variable domain (other parts from reference TRBV7-8 and TRBJ2-7): GAGVSQSPRYKVAKRGQDVALRCDPISGHVSLFWYQQALGQGPEFLTYFQNEAQLDKSGLPSDRFFAERPEGSVSTLKIQRTQQEDSAVYLCASSPAGTGGRRVSYEQYFGPGTRLTVT.

J is TRBJ1-3 and V is TRBV27; D is uncertain. In germline, CDR1 is MNHEY, CDR2 SMNVEV (reference sequence). The CDR3 covers 11 residues. V lost 11 bases and J lost 3, with 8 bases in between. The CDR3 region is CAVGGGNTIYF. The CDR3 DNA reads TGTGCCGTGGGTGGTGGAAACACCATATATTTT.

V usage is TRBV29-1 and J usage is TRBJ2-7, with 9 bases fitting TRBD1. Germline loops: CDR1 SQVTM, CDR2 ANQGSEA. The CDR3 consists of 15 residues. V lost 3 bases to trimming and J lost 3 bases; unmatched junction nucleotides: 9. Written as DNA, the CDR3 is TGCAGCGTTGAGCCCGGGGGACAGGGAAACTACGAGCAGTACTTC. This sequence encodes CSVEPGGQGNYEQYF.

The rearrangement joins TRBV7-9 to TRBJ2-3; TRBD2 aligns across 9 bases. The V gene end was trimmed by 5 bases and the J gene end by 3 bases; junction bases not matched to a gene: 9. The CDR3 spans 16 residues. Germline assignment: CDR1 SEHNR and CDR2 FQNEAQ (reference sequence). CDR3 coding DNA: TGTGCCAGCAGCCAGGGTAGCGGGGGTGGTACAGATACGCAGTATTTT. Its translation is CASSQGSGGGTDTQYF.

This chain joins TRBV19 and TRBJ2-5; 11 bases line up with TRBD2. The CDR3 length is 15 residues. Germline loops: CDR1 LNHDA, CDR2 SQIVND (reference sequence). V lost 6 bases to trimming and J lost 5 bases; unmatched junction nucleotides: 8. CDR3 in amino acids: CASSSLAGGKETQYF. DNA of the CDR3: TGTGCCAGTAGCTCCCTAGCGGGGGGTAAGGAGACCCAGTACTTC. The whole variable domain, filled in from reference TRBV19 and TRBJ2-5, reads DGGITQSPKYLFRKEGQNVTLSCEQNLNHDAMYWYRQDPGQGLRLIYYSQIVNDFQKGDIAEGYSVSREKKESFPLTVTSAQKNPTAFYLCASSSLAGGKETQYFGPGTRLLVL.

The genes are TRBV11-2 and TRBJ1-6, with D unclear. Germline-derived CDR1 and CDR2 are SGHAT and FQNNGV. The V gene lost 1 base and the J gene lost 7 bases, with 5 bases spanning the gap. CDR3 length equals 13 residues. The CDR3, as DNA: TGTGCCAGCAGCTTAGTACCAAATTCACCCCTCCACTTT. As protein: CASSLVPNSPLHF.

This clonotype appeared a few times. This sequence joins TRBV5-4 and TRBJ1-6; D might be TRBD1 (6 bases). From germline, CDR1 is SGHNT and CDR2 YYREEE (reference sequence). Trimming removed 4 bases from V and 6 bases from J, with 14 bases in between. The length of the CDR3 is 15 residues. The CDR3 loop reads CASSPGGTPNSPLHF. The CDR3 DNA sequence: TGTGCCAGCAGCCCCGGAGGGACACCTAATTCACCCCTCCACTTT.

The sample holds many counts of this clonotype. The chain couples TRBV6-5 to TRBJ1-5; no clear D gene. Germline CDR1 MNHEY, CDR2 SVGAGI. V was clipped by 6 bases and J by 5 bases, with 11 bases between them. CDR3 length equals 13 residues. The CDR3 loop is CASSKNIDQPQHF. CDR3 DNA sequence: TGTGCCAGCAGCAAGAACATCGATCAGCCCCAGCATTTT.

CDR3 bases: TGTGCCAGCAGCCCGATCAAGACAGGGGCCTCTGGAAACACCATATATTTT. Translating it yields CASSPIKTGASGNTIYF. V is TRBV7-6 and J is TRBJ1-3, with 8 bases aligning to TRBD1. Germline V lookup: CDR1 SGHVS, CDR2 FNYEAQ. Losses at the gene ends were 5 bases for V and 0 bases for J; bases not matched to a gene: 9. This CDR3 comprises 17 residues.

The chain uses TRBV7-6 and TRBJ1-3, with D hard to call. Germline CDR1 is SGHVS and CDR2 is FNYEAQ. V lost 5 bases to trimming and J lost 4 bases, with 9 bases between them. CDR3 length: 13 amino acids. The CDR3 DNA reads as TGTGCCAGCAGCCCAGTGGTGGGAAACACCATATATTTT. Its translation: CASSPVVGNTIYF.

There are many counts of this clonotype. The J gene is TRBJ2-3, the V gene TRBV20-1, with 11 bases lining up with TRBD2. Germline CDR1 and CDR2: DFQATT and SNEGSKA (reference sequence). The CDR3 is 13 residues long. Here the CDR3 reads CRALAGGTDTQYF. Here the CDR3 DNA reads TGCAGAGCACTAGCGGGGGGCACAGATACGCAGTATTTT.

The chain recombines TRBV7-2 with TRBJ2-1; TRBD2 is a possible D gene (5 bases). This CDR3 is built from 13 residues. Germline CDR1 reads SGHTA; CDR2 reads FQGNSA. Deletions cut 5 bases from V and 10 bases from J, with 15 bases between. Here the CDR3 DNA reads TGTGCCAGCAGCCTCGGGGTTTCAGGAGAGCAGTTCTTC. Translated: CASSLGVSGEQFF.